Reported below is one TCR beta chain. The antigen is undetermined. This specimen belongs to a study of cytomegalovirus exposure and HLA in healthy donors. For the study at large: Prior work identified some 120 million unique TCR beta sequences in some 180 million T cells.

Healthy donors of bone marrow made up the group. V trimming: 5 bases; J trimming: 7 bases; junction bases outside the gene matches: 9. The CDR3 loop spans 15 amino acids. The germline V gene encodes CDR1 SGHDN and CDR2 FVKESK. PCR primers comprised 60 Vbeta and 13 Jbeta primers. Method: immunoSEQ multiplex PCR; TCRdb's copy keeps in-frame clones and lacks some. The sample lists 150,000 or so clones, approximately 84% occurring once. Study-wide results and caveats: The study flagged some 180 TCR beta chains as cytomegalovirus-associated.

The rearrangement links TRBV14 to TRBJ2-2; 8 bases match TRBD1. Source material: PBMCs. The clonotype comes from a man aged 25-40 years in good health and CMV-seropositive. The CDR3 is CASSRRQGIVGELFF. The CDR3 DNA follows: TGTGCCAGCAGCAGAAGACAGGGGATCGTCGGGGAGCTGTTTTTT.